Listed below are T cell receptor beta chains from one sample, sequenced in a study of cytomegalovirus exposure and HLA in healthy donors. Assay: immunoSEQ multiplex PCR; the TCRdb copy retains only in-frame clones and omits some. The sample contains 130,000 or so clones, approximately 74% of which appear only once. Sequenced material: PBMCs. Receptors were obtained from a man aged 35 to 55 in good health and CMV-seropositive. Each CDR3 is given with its conserved first and last residue. Where a row states a size, it is once, few, many or the class of an expanded clone; other rows omit it.

size: .; J: TRBJ2-4; V: TRBV18; CDR3: CASSPPGTQTGGIQYF
size: .; J: TRBJ2-3; V: TRBV5-1; CDR3: CASSSGLANTDTQYF
size: .; J: TRBJ2-5; V: TRBV27; CDR3: CASNRLADQETQYF
size: .; J: TRBJ1-2; V: TRBV19; CDR3: CASILTGGEQSAGYTF
size: .; J: TRBJ2-7; V: TRBV19; CDR3: CASSITSGPYEQYF
size: .; J: TRBJ1-1; V: TRBV7-8; CDR3: CASSPYRHVGTEAFF
size: .; J: TRBJ1-1; V: TRBV28; CDR3: CASSLTLRSTEAFF
size: few; J: TRBJ1-3; V: TRBV4-1; CDR3: CASSQTGPGSGNTIYF
size: few; J: .; V: TRBV7-2; CDR3: CASSSTSEHEQYF
size: .; J: TRBJ1-1; V: TRBV30; CDR3: CAWRGTGKGGTEAFF
size: .; J: TRBJ2-7; V: TRBV28; CDR3: CASSSQGGSGYEQYF
size: .; J: TRBJ1-5; V: TRBV6-6; CDR3: CASRSLGQGIWPQHF
size: .; J: TRBJ2-2; V: TRBV9; CDR3: CASSVAGQNTGELLF
size: .; J: TRBJ2-2; V: TRBV10-3; CDR3: CAISAPQGRGGELFF
size: few; J: TRBJ2-2; V: TRBV2; CDR3: CASSEHRDRELNTGELFF
size: .; J: TRBJ2-7; V: TRBV5-4; CDR3: CASRLGGGINEQYF
size: .; J: TRBJ1-2; V: TRBV7-2; CDR3: CASSMGHRPNGYTF
size: .; J: TRBJ2-5; V: TRBV5-1; CDR3: CASSLAGIQETQYF
size: once; J: TRBJ1-2; V: TRBV5-1; CDR3: CASSLAGTDYGYTF
size: .; J: TRBJ2-5; V: TRBV28; CDR3: CASESGEVETQYF
size: .; J: TRBJ1-1; V: TRBV28; CDR3: CASSLGGGASNTEAFF
size: once; J: TRBJ1-1; V: TRBV6-5; CDR3: CASSYSDRENTEAFF
size: .; J: TRBJ1-2; V: TRBV6-5; CDR3: CASSYLRGRGYTF
size: .; J: TRBJ2-1; V: TRBV2; CDR3: CASIRDRGRNEQFF
size: few; J: TRBJ2-3; V: TRBV7-9; CDR3: CASSLVGGRGGTDTQYF
size: .; J: TRBJ1-4; V: TRBV6-5; CDR3: CASSTRGGGEKLFF
size: .; J: .; V: TRBV7-8; CDR3: CASSLRPTGNYEQYF
size: .; J: TRBJ1-6; V: TRBV11-2; CDR3: CASSPIPSDYNSPLHF
size: .; J: TRBJ1-5; V: TRBV19; CDR3: CASSIQGRSQPQHF
size: .; J: TRBJ1-3; V: TRBV11-2; CDR3: CASSLGSSRGIGGNTIYF
size: .; J: TRBJ2-1; V: TRBV5-8; CDR3: CASSLAQGPDNEQFF